The rows below give T cell receptor beta chains drawn from one sample of a study of blood T cell repertoires in COVID-19. Some clones are missing from TCRdb's copy, which holds only in-frame ones; the method was immunoSEQ multiplex PCR. The profile shows about half a million clones, 89% of them singletons. Sequencing used peripheral blood. These receptors were obtained from a man aged 18 to 30 with COVID-19, enrolled during active disease. The CDR3 runs from the conserved cysteine through the conserved F or W. D genes are given only for firm matches. Clone size, where shown, is once, few, many, or a class for clones that have expanded.

TRBV6-1	.	TRBD2	TRBJ2-7	CASSEETGTSSYEQYF	TGTGCCAGCAGTGAAGAGACCGGGACTAGCTCCTACGAGCAGTACTTC
TRBV3-1/TRBV3-2	.	.	TRBJ1-5	CASSQGAQGRQPQHF	TGTGCCAGCAGCCAAGGAGCACAGGGCAGGCAGCCCCAGCATTTT
TRBV27	.	TRBD1	TRBJ2-3	CASSRFLNRGSDTQYF	TGTGCCAGCAGTCGATTTCTAAACAGGGGGTCAGATACGCAGTATTTT
TRBV5-4	.	.	TRBJ2-3	CASSLEGRRTDTQYF	TGTGCCAGCAGCTTGGAGGGCAGGAGGACAGATACGCAGTATTTT
TRBV12-2	.	.	TRBJ1-3	CASRLCRTGESNTIYF	TGTGCAAGTCGCTTATGTAGGACAGGGGAGTCCAACACCATATATTTT
TRBV7-3	.	TRBD2	TRBJ2-3	CASSLGTSRDTQYF	TGTGCCAGCAGCTTGGGGACTAGCCGAGATACGCAGTATTTT
TRBV25-1	.	TRBD1	TRBJ2-7	CASRQGVYEQYF	TGTGCCAGCCGACAGGGTGTCTACGAGCAGTACTTC
TRBV11-2	once	.	TRBJ2-7	CASSLNLGRSYEQYF	TGTGCCAGCAGCTTAAACCTGGGGCGGTCCTACGAGCAGTACTTC
TRBV20-1	.	.	TRBJ2-4	CSASQGLRAKNIQYF	TGCAGTGCTAGTCAGGGGTTGAGAGCCAAAAACATTCAGTACTTC
TRBV5-4	.	TRBD2	TRBJ2-1	CASSLRGGAENEQFF	TGTGCCAGCAGCTTGCGCGGGGGGGCCGAGAATGAGCAGTTCTTC
TRBV7-9	few	.	TRBJ2-2	CASSPQNTGELFF	TGTGCCAGCAGCCCACAGAACACCGGGGAGCTGTTTTTT
TRBV5-4	once	TRBD1	TRBJ1-1	CASSTGTDIMNTEAFF	TGTGCCAGCAGCACCGGGACAGATATTATGAACACTGAAGCTTTCTTT
TRBV6-5	.	TRBD1	TRBJ1-2	CASRPGQGVGYTF	TGTGCCAGCAGGCCGGGACAGGGAGTCGGCTACACCTTC
TRBV6-1	.	TRBD1	TRBJ1-2	CASSEGVRGYGYTF	TGTGCCAGCAGTGAAGGCGTCAGGGGGTATGGCTACACCTTC
TRBV6-5	.	.	TRBJ2-7	CASMVTNSYEQYF	TGTGCCAGCATGGTGACAAACTCCTACGAGCAGTACTTC
TRBV7-9	.	.	TRBJ1-5	CASSLTESNQPQHF	TGTGCCAGCAGCTTGACAGAGAGCAATCAGCCCCAGCATTTT
TRBV12-3/TRBV12-4	.	TRBD1	TRBJ1-6	CASRDRRSPLHF	TGTGCCAGCCGGGACAGACGGTCACCCCTCCACTTT
TRBV6-5	.	.	TRBJ2-5	CASTGTYQETQYF	TGTGCCAGCACCGGGACTTACCAAGAGACCCAGTACTTC
TRBV6-1	.	TRBD2	TRBJ2-4	CASSVGAGRVAKNIQYF	TGTGCCAGCAGTGTGGGAGCAGGGAGGGTAGCCAAAAACATTCAGTACTTC
TRBV15	.	.	TRBJ2-5	CATSTDYQETQYF	TGTGCCACCAGCACCGACTACCAAGAGACCCAGTACTTC
TRBV24-1	.	TRBD2	TRBJ2-1	CATSLRAGNEQFF	TGTGCCACCAGTCTACGAGCGGGGAATGAGCAGTTCTTC
TRBV6-1	once	.	TRBJ2-1	CASSELYANEQFF	TGTGCCAGCAGTGAACTGTATGCGAATGAGCAGTTCTTC